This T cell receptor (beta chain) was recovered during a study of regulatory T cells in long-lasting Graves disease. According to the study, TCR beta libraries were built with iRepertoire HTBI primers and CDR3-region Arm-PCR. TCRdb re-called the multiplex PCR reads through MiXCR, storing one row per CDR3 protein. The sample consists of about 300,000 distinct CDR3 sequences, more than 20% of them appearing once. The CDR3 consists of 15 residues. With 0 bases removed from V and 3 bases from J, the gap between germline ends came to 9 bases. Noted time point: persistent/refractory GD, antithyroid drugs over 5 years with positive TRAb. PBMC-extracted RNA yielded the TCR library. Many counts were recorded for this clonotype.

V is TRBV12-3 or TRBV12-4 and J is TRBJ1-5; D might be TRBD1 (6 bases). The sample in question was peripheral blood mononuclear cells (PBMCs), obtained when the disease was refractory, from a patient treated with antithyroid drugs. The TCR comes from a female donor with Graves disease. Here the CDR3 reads CASSLAAGANQPQHF. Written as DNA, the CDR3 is TGTGCCAGCAGTTTAGCGGCAGGGGCCAATCAGCCCCAGCATTTT.